Listed below are T cell receptor beta chains from one sample, sequenced in a study of metastatic and nonmetastatic thyroid tumors. TCRdb re-analyzed the PCR reads using MiXCR. The sample contains 24,000 or so clones, 22% of which appear only once. Sequenced sample: tumor tissue. These receptors all come from a female donor with papillary thyroid cancer or a benign thyroid nodule (not recorded which). Some clones in this sample may be carry-over from other donors' samples. Each CDR3 is given with its conserved first and last residue. The D gene is left open where the match is weak. For some rows the clone size is stated as once, few or many, or as a class when expanded; others skip it.

CDR3nt: TGTGCCAGCAGCTCAGGGACAGCCGGCTACACCTTC; CDR3aa: CASSSGTAGYTF; j_gene: TRBJ1-2; d_gene: TRBD1; v_gene: TRBV11-2; abundance: once
CDR3nt: TGTGCCAGTAGTATAGCTAGGGCAGTCTACAATGAGCAGTTCTTC; CDR3aa: CASSIARAVYNEQFF; j_gene: TRBJ2-1; d_gene: .; v_gene: TRBV19; abundance: few
CDR3nt: TGCGCCAGCAGCTTGAGGGCGGGGTATTACAATGAGCAGTTCTTC; CDR3aa: CASSLRAGYYNEQFF; j_gene: TRBJ2-1; d_gene: .; v_gene: TRBV5-1; abundance: .
CDR3nt: TGTGCCAGCAGGAAGACAGAACTGAACACTGAAGCTTTCTTT; CDR3aa: CASRKTELNTEAFF; j_gene: TRBJ1-1; d_gene: .; v_gene: TRBV2; abundance: few
CDR3nt: TGTGCCAGCAGCGTCAGCGAAACCTACGAGCAGTACTTC; CDR3aa: CASSVSETYEQYF; j_gene: TRBJ2-7; d_gene: .; v_gene: TRBV11-3; abundance: .
CDR3nt: TGTGCCAGCAGTCTAGCGGTTAACGGAAACACCATATATTTT; CDR3aa: CASSLAVNGNTIYF; j_gene: TRBJ1-3; d_gene: .; v_gene: TRBV6-1; abundance: .
CDR3nt: TGTGCCAACAGTGGAAGAGCAGGGTCTCCTAATGAAAAACTGTTTTTT; CDR3aa: CANSGRAGSPNEKLFF; j_gene: TRBJ1-4; d_gene: .; v_gene: TRBV6-2/TRBV6-3; abundance: .
CDR3nt: TGTGCCAGCAGTTCCTTAGCGGGAGTTAACGAGCAGTACTTC; CDR3aa: CASSSLAGVNEQYF; j_gene: TRBJ2-7; d_gene: TRBD2; v_gene: TRBV28; abundance: few
CDR3nt: TGTGCCAAAAAACCGATGGGACAGCATTCACCCCTCCACTTT; CDR3aa: CAKKPMGQHSPLHF; j_gene: TRBJ1-6; d_gene: TRBD1; v_gene: TRBV6-1; abundance: few
CDR3nt: TGTGCCAGTAGTATACGACATGGCCCCGGAGAGCAGTACTTC; CDR3aa: CASSIRHGPGEQYF; j_gene: TRBJ2-7; d_gene: .; v_gene: TRBV19; abundance: .
CDR3nt: TGTGCCAGCAGGCAAGACAGGGGGCGCGGCGTCCCTAATTCACCCCTCCACTTT; CDR3aa: CASRQDRGRGVPNSPLHF; j_gene: TRBJ1-6; d_gene: TRBD1; v_gene: TRBV27; abundance: few
CDR3nt: TGTGCCAGCAGTTCACAGGGGAGCGCCGGGGAGCTGTTTTTT; CDR3aa: CASSSQGSAGELFF; j_gene: TRBJ2-2; d_gene: TRBD1; v_gene: TRBV2; abundance: .
CDR3nt: TGCAGTGCCTCCCTAGCGGGGGGAGTCCACGAGCAGTACTTC; CDR3aa: CSASLAGGVHEQYF; j_gene: TRBJ2-7; d_gene: TRBD2; v_gene: TRBV20-1; abundance: many
CDR3nt: TGTGCCTGGAGTGTAGAGAGCTCCTACGAGCAGTACTTC; CDR3aa: CAWSVESSYEQYF; j_gene: TRBJ2-7; d_gene: .; v_gene: TRBV30; abundance: .
CDR3nt: TGCGCCAGCAGCTTGGACCCGGGGGTGTTTAATGAAAAACTGTTTTTT; CDR3aa: CASSLDPGVFNEKLFF; j_gene: TRBJ1-4; d_gene: .; v_gene: TRBV5-1; abundance: few
CDR3nt: TGCAGTGGTCGGTGGAGGGACGAGCAGTACTTC; CDR3aa: CSGRWRDEQYF; j_gene: TRBJ2-7; d_gene: .; v_gene: TRBV20-1; abundance: many
CDR3nt: TGTGCCAGCAGCTTAGTTGGCGACAGTTGGGAGACCCAGTACTTC; CDR3aa: CASSLVGDSWETQYF; j_gene: TRBJ2-5; d_gene: .; v_gene: TRBV7-2; abundance: .
CDR3nt: TGTGCCAGCAGTTTAGGACTAGCGGAGAACTACGAGCAGTACTTC; CDR3aa: CASSLGLAENYEQYF; j_gene: TRBJ2-7; d_gene: TRBD2; v_gene: TRBV28; abundance: .
CDR3nt: TGTGCCAGCAGTCTCACAGATACGCAGTATTTT; CDR3aa: CASSLTDTQYF; j_gene: TRBJ2-3; d_gene: .; v_gene: TRBV7-2; abundance: .
CDR3nt: TGTGCCAGCAGCCAATACGGGCGGAATGAGCAGTTCTTC; CDR3aa: CASSQYGRNEQFF; j_gene: TRBJ2-1; d_gene: .; v_gene: TRBV3-1; abundance: many
CDR3nt: TGTGCCAGTAACTACGGGACAGGGGATTATGGCTACACCTTC; CDR3aa: CASNYGTGDYGYTF; j_gene: TRBJ1-2; d_gene: TRBD1; v_gene: TRBV19; abundance: many
CDR3nt: TGCAGTGCTAGAGATAGGTATTATCAGCCCCAGCATTTT; CDR3aa: CSARDRYYQPQHF; j_gene: TRBJ1-5; d_gene: .; v_gene: TRBV20-1; abundance: .
CDR3nt: TGTGCCAGCGGAAGACAGGGAAACACCATATATTTT; CDR3aa: CASGRQGNTIYF; j_gene: TRBJ1-3; d_gene: .; v_gene: TRBV7-2; abundance: .
CDR3nt: TGTGCCAGCAGTTCGGGACCGGGGGCAGGGCAGCCCCAGCATTTT; CDR3aa: CASSSGPGAGQPQHF; j_gene: TRBJ1-5; d_gene: .; v_gene: TRBV27; abundance: few
CDR3nt: TGTGCCAGCAGCTTAGAGCATAACTCCTACGAGCAGTACTTC; CDR3aa: CASSLEHNSYEQYF; j_gene: TRBJ2-7; d_gene: .; v_gene: TRBV11-2; abundance: .
CDR3nt: TGTGCCAGCAGGTTCAGGGAGGGGACCTACGAGCAGTACTTC; CDR3aa: CASRFREGTYEQYF; j_gene: TRBJ2-7; d_gene: TRBD2; v_gene: TRBV5-4; abundance: .
CDR3nt: TGTGCCAGCAGCCGTCAGCAGGGCTACGAGCAGTACTTC; CDR3aa: CASSRQQGYEQYF; j_gene: TRBJ2-7; d_gene: .; v_gene: TRBV7-2; abundance: .
CDR3nt: TGTGCCAGCAGCCCTCCGATGGACGTACTGCTCGGCACTGAAGCTTTCTTT; CDR3aa: CASSPPMDVLLGTEAFF; j_gene: TRBJ1-1; d_gene: .; v_gene: TRBV3-1; abundance: many
CDR3nt: TGTGCCACCAGCAGAGACCCCTCCTACGAGCAGTACTTC; CDR3aa: CATSRDPSYEQYF; j_gene: TRBJ2-7; d_gene: .; v_gene: TRBV15; abundance: .
CDR3nt: TGTGCCTGGAAACAGGGCCTAGCTAACTATGGCTACACCTTC; CDR3aa: CAWKQGLANYGYTF; j_gene: TRBJ1-2; d_gene: .; v_gene: TRBV30; abundance: few
CDR3nt: TGTGCCAGCAGTTCCCAGGGAGGGGGCACTGAAGCTTTCTTT; CDR3aa: CASSSQGGGTEAFF; j_gene: TRBJ1-1; d_gene: .; v_gene: TRBV28; abundance: many
CDR3nt: TGTGCCAGCAGCCCGACTAGCTGTGGAAGCTCCTACAATGAGCAGTTCTTC; CDR3aa: CASSPTSCGSSYNEQFF; j_gene: TRBJ2-1; d_gene: TRBD2; v_gene: TRBV6-5; abundance: .
CDR3nt: TGCAGTGCTACTCCGGGACTAGCGGGAAAGACCCAGTACTTC; CDR3aa: CSATPGLAGKTQYF; j_gene: TRBJ2-5; d_gene: TRBD2; v_gene: TRBV20-1; abundance: many
CDR3nt: TGTGCCAGCAGCTTGGGGGGCCCGAGCTCCTACAATGAGCAGTTCTTC; CDR3aa: CASSLGGPSSYNEQFF; j_gene: TRBJ2-1; d_gene: .; v_gene: TRBV5-6; abundance: many
CDR3nt: TGTGCCAGCAGCTTGTCGGGACACTCCTACGAGCAGTACTTC; CDR3aa: CASSLSGHSYEQYF; j_gene: TRBJ2-7; d_gene: .; v_gene: TRBV5-4; abundance: many
CDR3nt: TGCAGTGCTACCACGGACAGGAACTACAATGAGCAGTTCTTC; CDR3aa: CSATTDRNYNEQFF; j_gene: TRBJ2-1; d_gene: TRBD1; v_gene: TRBV20-1; abundance: many
CDR3nt: TGTGCCAGCAGCTCGGACAGGGGGCTAGAGACCCAGTACTTC; CDR3aa: CASSSDRGLETQYF; j_gene: TRBJ2-5; d_gene: TRBD1; v_gene: TRBV7-2; abundance: .